This T cell receptor beta chain derives from a study of T cells in localized non-small cell lung cancer. About this clone: Its target is unknown.

Produced via immunoSEQ multiplex PCR; TCRdb's table is partial and in-frame only. The table records some 72,000 clones, 70% to 90% of them present only once. Study-wide findings and caveats: Adjacent lung tissue had a median roughly 62 of the top 100 clones found in the tumor. Higher adjacent-lung clonality was associated with shorter survival. Sequencing, confined to only one tumor region, leaves heterogeneity possible. The highest T cell clonality was in uninvolved adjacent lung, above tumor.

This CDR3 region has 12 residues. The germline V gene has CDR1 SEHNR and CDR2 FQNEAQ (reference sequence). Trimming left V 3 bases short and J 5 bases short, with 7 bases between. This clonotype was obtained from a man between 40 and 75 years old with stage I lung adenocarcinoma. The starting material was peripheral blood, obtained before any cancer treatment. The chain has TRBV7-9 and TRBJ2-5; D gene uncertain. For the CDR3, the DNA is TGTGCCAGCAGCTTTTCTCGCGAGACCCAGTACTTC. This translates into CASSFSRETQYF.